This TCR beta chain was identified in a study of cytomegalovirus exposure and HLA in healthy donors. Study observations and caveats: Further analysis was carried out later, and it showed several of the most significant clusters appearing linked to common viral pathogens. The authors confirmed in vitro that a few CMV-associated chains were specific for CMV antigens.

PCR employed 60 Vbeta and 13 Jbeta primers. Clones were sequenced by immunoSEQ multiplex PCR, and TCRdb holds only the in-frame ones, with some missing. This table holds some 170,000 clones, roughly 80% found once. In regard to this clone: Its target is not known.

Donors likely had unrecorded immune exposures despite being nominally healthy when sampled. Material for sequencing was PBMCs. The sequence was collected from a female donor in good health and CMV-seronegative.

The CDR3 DNA reads as TGTGCCAGCAGTATCCCAGCGGCGCCCTACGAGCAGTACTTC. It translates to CASSIPAAPYEQYF. The chain combines TRBV28 with TRBJ2-7; TRBD2 is a possible D gene (5 bases). Deletions cut 5 bases from V and 2 bases from J, with 13 bases between. The CDR3 sequence is 14 residues long. Germline CDR1 reads MDHEN; CDR2 reads SYDVKM.